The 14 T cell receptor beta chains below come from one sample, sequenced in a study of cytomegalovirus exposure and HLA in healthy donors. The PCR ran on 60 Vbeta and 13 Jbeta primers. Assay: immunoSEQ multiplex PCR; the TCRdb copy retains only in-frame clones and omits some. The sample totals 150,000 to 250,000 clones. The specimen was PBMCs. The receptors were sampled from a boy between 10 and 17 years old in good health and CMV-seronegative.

The CDR3 DNA sequence: TGTGCCAGCAGCGTAAAGCGGGTTGGCACACGGGGCAACACTGAAGCTTTCTTT. Translating gives CASSVKRVGTRGNTEAFF. This chain links TRBV9 with TRBJ1-1, with D possibly TRBD1 on 5 matching bases. V was clipped by 1 base and J by 2 bases, with 21 bases between them. Germline-derived CDR1 and CDR2 are SGDLS and YYNGEE. The CDR3 sequence is 18 residues long. Based on the CDR3 plus reference TRBV9 and TRBJ1-1, the full variable domain is DSGVTQTPKHLITATGQRVTLRCSPRSGDLSVYWYQQSLDQGLQFLIQYYNGEERAKGNILERFSAQQFPDLHSELNLSSLELGDSALYFCASSVKRVGTRGNTEAFFGQGTRLTVV.

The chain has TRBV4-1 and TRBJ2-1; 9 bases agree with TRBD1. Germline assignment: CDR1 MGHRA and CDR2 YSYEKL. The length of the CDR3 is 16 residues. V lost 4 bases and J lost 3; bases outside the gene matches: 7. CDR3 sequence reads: CASSRSGTGRYNEQFF. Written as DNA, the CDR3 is TGCGCCAGCAGCCGATCCGGGACAGGGCGCTACAATGAGCAGTTCTTC.

For the CDR3, the DNA is TGTGCCAGCAGCTTAGACGGGGGACCCTACGAGCAGTACTTC. It is translated as CASSLDGGPYEQYF. J is TRBJ2-7 and V is TRBV7-6; a possible D gene is TRBD2 (6 bases). Deletions cut 1 base from V and 2 bases from J, with 9 bases between. Germline CDR1 reads SGHVS; CDR2 reads FNYEAQ. The length of the CDR3 is 14 residues.

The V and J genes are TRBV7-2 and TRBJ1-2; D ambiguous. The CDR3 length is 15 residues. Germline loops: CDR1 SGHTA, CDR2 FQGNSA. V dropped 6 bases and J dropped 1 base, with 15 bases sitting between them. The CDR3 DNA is TGTGCCAGCAGGGACGAGGGCGGGATTAACTATGGCTACACCTTC. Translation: CASRDEGGINYGYTF.

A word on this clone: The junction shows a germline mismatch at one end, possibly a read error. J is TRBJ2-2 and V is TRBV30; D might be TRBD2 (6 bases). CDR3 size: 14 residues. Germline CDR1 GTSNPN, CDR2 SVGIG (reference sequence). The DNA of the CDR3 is TGTGCCTGGAGGAAGGGGTTTAACACCGGGGGGCTGTTTTTT. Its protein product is CAWRKGFNTGGLFF.

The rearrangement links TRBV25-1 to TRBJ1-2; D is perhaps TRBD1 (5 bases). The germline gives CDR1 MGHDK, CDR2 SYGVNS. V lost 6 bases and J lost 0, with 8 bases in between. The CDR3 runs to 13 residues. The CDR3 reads CASRRGSNYGYTF. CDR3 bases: TGTGCCAGCAGGCGGGGCTCTAACTATGGCTACACCTTC.

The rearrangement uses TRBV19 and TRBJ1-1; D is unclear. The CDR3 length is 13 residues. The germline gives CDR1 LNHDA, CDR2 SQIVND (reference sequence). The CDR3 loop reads CASHALMNTEAFF. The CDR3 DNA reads TGTGCTTCCCACGCCCTAATGAACACTGAAGCTTTCTTT. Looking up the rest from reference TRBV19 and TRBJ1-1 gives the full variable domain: DGGITQSPKYLFRKEGQNVTLSCEQNLNHDAMYWYRQDPGQGLRLIYYSQIVNDFQKGDIAEGYSVSREKKESFPLTVTSAQKNPTAFYLCASHALMNTEAFFGQGTRLTVV.

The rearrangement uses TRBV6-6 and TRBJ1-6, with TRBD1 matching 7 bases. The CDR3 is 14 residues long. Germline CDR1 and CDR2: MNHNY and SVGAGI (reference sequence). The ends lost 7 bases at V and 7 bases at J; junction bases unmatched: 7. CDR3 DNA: TGTGCCAGCACCAGGGGGGCCCTAAATTCACCCCTCCACTTT. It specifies CASTRGALNSPLHF.

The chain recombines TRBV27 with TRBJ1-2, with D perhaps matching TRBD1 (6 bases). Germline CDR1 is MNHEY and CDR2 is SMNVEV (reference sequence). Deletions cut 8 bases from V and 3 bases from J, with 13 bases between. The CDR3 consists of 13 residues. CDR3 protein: CASRKGEYYGYTF. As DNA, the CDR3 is TGTGCCAGCCGGAAGGGGGAATACTATGGCTACACCTTC.

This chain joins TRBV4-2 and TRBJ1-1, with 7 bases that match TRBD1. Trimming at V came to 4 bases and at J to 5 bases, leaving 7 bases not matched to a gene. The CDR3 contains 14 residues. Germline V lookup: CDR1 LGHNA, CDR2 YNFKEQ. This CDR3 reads CASSLKPGGTEAFF. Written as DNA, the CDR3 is TGTGCCAGCAGCCTTAAACCAGGGGGAACTGAAGCTTTCTTT.

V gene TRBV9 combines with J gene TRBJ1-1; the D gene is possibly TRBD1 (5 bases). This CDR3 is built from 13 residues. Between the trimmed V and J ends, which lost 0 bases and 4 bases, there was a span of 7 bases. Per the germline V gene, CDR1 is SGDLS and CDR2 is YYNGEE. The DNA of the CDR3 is TGTGCCAGCAGCGTAGCTGGGGCCACTGAAGCTTTCTTT. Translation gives CASSVAGATEAFF.

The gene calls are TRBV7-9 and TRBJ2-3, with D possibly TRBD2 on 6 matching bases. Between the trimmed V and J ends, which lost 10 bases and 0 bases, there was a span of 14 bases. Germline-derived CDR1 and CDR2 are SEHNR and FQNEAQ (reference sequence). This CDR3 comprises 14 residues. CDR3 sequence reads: CANGAGRSTDTQYF. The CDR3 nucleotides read TGTGCCAACGGGGCGGGGCGTAGCACAGATACGCAGTATTTT.

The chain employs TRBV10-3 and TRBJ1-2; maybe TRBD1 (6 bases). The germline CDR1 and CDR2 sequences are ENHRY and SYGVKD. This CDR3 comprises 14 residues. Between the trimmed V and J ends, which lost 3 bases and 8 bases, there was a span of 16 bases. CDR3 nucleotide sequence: TGTGCCATCAGTGACCCAAAGACAGGAGGAGGCTACACCTTC. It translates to CAISDPKTGGGYTF.

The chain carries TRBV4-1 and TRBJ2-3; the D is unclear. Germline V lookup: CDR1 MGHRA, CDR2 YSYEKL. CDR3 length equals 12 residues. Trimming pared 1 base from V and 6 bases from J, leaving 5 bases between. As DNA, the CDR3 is TGCGCCAGCAGCCAAGCTTCGGATACGCAGTATTTT. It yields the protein CASSQASDTQYF.